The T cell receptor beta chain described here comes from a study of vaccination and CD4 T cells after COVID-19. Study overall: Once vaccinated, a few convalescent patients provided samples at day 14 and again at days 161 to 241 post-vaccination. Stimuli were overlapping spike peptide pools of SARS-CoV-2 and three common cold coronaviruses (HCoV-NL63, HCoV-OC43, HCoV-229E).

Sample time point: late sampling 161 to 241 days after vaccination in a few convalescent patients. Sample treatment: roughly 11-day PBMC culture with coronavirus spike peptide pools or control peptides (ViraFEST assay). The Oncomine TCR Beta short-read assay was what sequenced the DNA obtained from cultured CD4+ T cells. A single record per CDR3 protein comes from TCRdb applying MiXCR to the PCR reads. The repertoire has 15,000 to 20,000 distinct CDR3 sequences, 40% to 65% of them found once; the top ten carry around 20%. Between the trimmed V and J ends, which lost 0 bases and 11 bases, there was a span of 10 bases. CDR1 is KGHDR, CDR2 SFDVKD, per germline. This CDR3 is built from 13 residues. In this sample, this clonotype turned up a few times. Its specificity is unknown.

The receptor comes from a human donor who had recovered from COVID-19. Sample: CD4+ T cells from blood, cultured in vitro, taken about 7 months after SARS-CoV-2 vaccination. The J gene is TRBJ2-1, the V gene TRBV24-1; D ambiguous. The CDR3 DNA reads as TGTGCCACCAGTGATTTGCCCGTCACAAAGCAGTTCTTC. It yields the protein CATSDLPVTKQFF.